These 32 T cell receptor beta chains came from one sample sequenced in a study of CD8 T cells in ankylosing spondylitis. TCRdb re-called the 5' RACE reads through MiXCR, storing one row per CDR3 protein. The sample shows hundreds of thousands of distinct CDR3 sequences, roughly 20% of them seen only once. Sequencing used blood, either unsorted or a sorted T cell fraction (not recorded which). These receptors were collected from a male donor with ankylosing spondylitis or in good health (not recorded which).

This clonotype was recorded a few times. This chain connects TRBV4-2 to TRBJ2-1, with TRBD2 matching 9 bases. V lost 0 bases and J lost 7; bases outside the gene matches: 7. Germline V gives CDR1 LGHNA, CDR2 YNFKEQ. This CDR3 comprises 16 residues. Here the CDR3 reads CASSQDRTSGLNEQFF. The CDR3, as DNA: TGTGCCAGCAGCCAAGATAGAACTAGCGGGCTGAATGAGCAGTTCTTC.

The J gene is TRBJ2-3, the V gene TRBV13; no clear D. V was clipped by 5 bases and J by 2 bases, with 20 bases between them. The CDR3 has 17 amino acids. Germline values: CDR1 PRHDT, CDR2 FYEKMQ (reference sequence). CDR3 sequence: CASSHDSGLASTDTQYF. The CDR3 region has the DNA TGTGCCAGCAGCCACGATAGTGGATTAGCTTCCACAGATACGCAGTATTTT.

This clonotype has only a few counts. The chain joins TRBV6-5 to TRBJ2-7; D ambiguous. Germline lookup yields CDR1 MNHEY and CDR2 SVGAGI. V was shortened by 5 bases and J by 3 bases, with 11 bases between the two germline ends. The CDR3 has 13 residues. This CDR3 is CASSTWEIYEQYV. As DNA, the CDR3 is TGTGCCAGCAGTACTTGGGAAATCTACGAGCAGTACGTC.

This chain connects TRBV11-1 to TRBJ1-1; D unresolved. CDR3 length equals 13 residues. V lost 1 base and J 0 bases, leaving 3 bases between the germline ends. Germline lookup yields CDR1 SGHAT and CDR2 FQDESV (reference sequence). The CDR3 coding sequence is TGTGCCAGCAGCTTAGTGGTGAACACTGAAGCTTTCTTT. Translated, it gives CASSLVVNTEAFF.

The rearrangement joins TRBV19 to TRBJ2-2; 8 bases are a match to TRBD2. Trimming took 5 bases from V and 5 from J; bases not matched to a gene: 10. Looked up from germline, CDR1 is LNHDA and CDR2 is SQIVND (reference sequence). CDR3 length equals 16 residues. In DNA, the CDR3 is TGTGCCAGTAGTGCGGGGGGCTACGATTGGACCGGGGAGCTGTTTTTT. Residues: CASSAGGYDWTGELFF.

This clonotype was detected many times. The chain joins TRBV10-3 to TRBJ1-5; 7 nucleotides line up with TRBD1. From germline, CDR1 is ENHRY and CDR2 SYGVKD. The V and J ends lost 6 bases and 7 bases, in that order; junction bases with no gene match: 6. CDR3 length: 13 amino acids. For the CDR3, the DNA is TGTGCCATCAGCGACAGGGAGAGCCAGCCCCAGCATTTT. This encodes CAISDRESQPQHF.

This clonotype was found many times. V is TRBV9 and J is TRBJ1-1, with D unresolved. Trimming left V 4 bases short and J 7 bases short, with 11 bases between. Germline CDR1 and CDR2: SGDLS and YYNGEE. This CDR3 has 12 residues. The CDR3 DNA is TGTGCCAGCAGCTCCCGCCCTGGTGAAGCTTTCTTT. It specifies CASSSRPGEAFF.

This clonotype was counted a few times. J is TRBJ2-3 and V is TRBV12-5; 8 bases are a match to TRBD2. Per germline, CDR1 LGHNT and CDR2 FRNRAP. With V trimmed by 6 bases and J by 1 base, 0 bases remained unmatched. This CDR3 has 13 amino acids. The CDR3 DNA follows: TGTGCTAGTGGGACTAGCGGCACAGATACGCAGTATTTT. Its translation is CASGTSGTDTQYF.

This clonotype was found a few times. The chain links TRBV5-6 to TRBJ1-5, with D tentatively TRBD1 (5 bases). Trimming pared 2 bases from V and 7 bases from J, leaving 13 bases between. Looked up from germline, CDR1 is SGHDT and CDR2 is YYEEEE. The CDR3 has 14 amino acids. The CDR3 here is CASSFGGVGQPQHF. In DNA form, the CDR3 reads TGTGCCAGCAGCTTTGGAGGGGTAGGACAGCCCCAGCATTTT.

This clonotype was seen at least ten times. CDR3 sequence reads: CASSSTGGPDEQYV. Written as DNA, the CDR3 is TGCGCCAGCAGCTCTACAGGGGGCCCCGACGAGCAGTACGTC. The chain is built from TRBV5-1 and TRBJ2-7, with 9 positions matching TRBD1. With 3 bases clipped from V and 5 bases from J, the junction kept 6 bases outside the gene matches. The CDR3 length is 14 residues. The germline gives CDR1 SGHRS, CDR2 YFSETQ.

This clonotype was picked up a small number of times. The rearrangement joins TRBV5-1 to TRBJ2-1, with D uncertain. This CDR3 spans 16 amino acids. The V end lost 1 base, the J end lost 0 bases, and 11 bases lay between the germline ends. From germline, CDR1 is SGHRS and CDR2 YFSETQ. The CDR3 DNA is TGCGCCAGCAGCTTGTGGAGTGGTAGCTCCTACAATGAGCAGTTCTTC. Its translation: CASSLWSGSSYNEQFF.

The sample holds a few counts of this clonotype. This rearrangement joins TRBV20-1 to TRBJ1-4; no reliable D call. Trimming took off 3 bases at V and 5 bases at J, with 4 bases between the two ends. The CDR3 loop spans 11 amino acids. Germline V gene data show CDR1 as DFQATT and CDR2 as SNEGSKA (reference sequence). CDR3 in amino acids: CSASLNEKLFF. Here the CDR3 DNA reads TGCAGTGCTAGCTTAAATGAAAAACTGTTTTTT.

A few counts support this clonotype. The chain recombines TRBV3-1 with TRBJ2-2, with TRBD1 as a possible D gene (6 bases). This CDR3 comprises 14 residues. V was pared by 3 bases and J by 1 base, with 6 bases between. CDR1 LGHDT and CDR2 YNNKEL come from the germline V gene (reference sequence). The chain's CDR3 is CASSHRGNTGELFF. CDR3 coding DNA: TGTGCCAGCAGCCACAGGGGGAACACCGGGGAGCTGTTTTTT.

There are a few counts of this clonotype. J is TRBJ2-3 and V is TRBV12-3 or TRBV12-4; possible D gene TRBD2, 5 bases. The V end lost 6 bases, the J end lost 2 bases, and 12 bases lay between the germline ends. The CDR3 totals 14 residues. As DNA, the CDR3 is TGTGCCAGCAGCCCCGGAGGCAACACAGATACGCAGTATTTT. Translation: CASSPGGNTDTQYF.

CDR3 DNA sequence: TGCAGTGCTACGGGGCCAGGCCAGGGGGATACGCAGTATTTT. This gives the protein CSATGPGQGDTQYF. The rearrangement links TRBV20-1 to TRBJ2-3, with D possibly being TRBD1 (6 bases). Germline-derived CDR1 and CDR2 are DFQATT and SNEGSKA (reference sequence). Trimming stripped 4 bases from V and 6 bases from J, with 17 bases between. This CDR3 is built from 14 residues.

The table lists this clonotype with many counts. V and J are TRBV11-2 and TRBJ2-1; 10 bases fit TRBD1. Per germline, CDR1 SGHAT and CDR2 FQNNGV. Trimming took 4 bases from V and 4 from J; bases not matched to a gene: 1. This CDR3 has 14 amino acids. The CDR3 loop reads CASSWTGGYNEQFF. In DNA form, the CDR3 reads TGTGCCAGCAGCTGGACAGGGGGTTACAATGAGCAGTTCTTC.

This clonotype was observed a few times. This chain uses TRBV5-8 with TRBJ2-1; 9 bases align to TRBD1. With V trimmed by 4 bases and J by 5 bases, 7 bases remained unmatched. The germline V gene has CDR1 SGHTS and CDR2 YDEGEE. There are 15 residues in the CDR3. The CDR3 region is CASSPGTGLHNEQFF. Written as DNA, the CDR3 is TGTGCCAGCAGCCCCGGGACAGGGTTGCACAATGAGCAGTTCTTC. The whole variable domain, remainder taken from reference TRBV5-8 and TRBJ2-1, is EAGVTQSPTHLIKTRGQQATLRCSPISGHTSVYWYQQALGLGLQFLLWYDEGEERNRGNFPPRFSGRQFPNYSSELNVNALELEDSALYLCASSPGTGLHNEQFFGPGTRLTVL.

This rearrangement joins TRBV5-6 to TRBJ2-1; 7 positions match TRBD2. This CDR3 spans 18 amino acids. Germline V gene lookup returns CDR1 SGHDT and CDR2 YYEEEE. After removal of 0 bases from V and 0 bases from J, the junction contained 9 bases not matched to a gene. The CDR3 reads CASSLVGLVLSSYNEQFF. In DNA form, the CDR3 reads TGTGCCAGCAGCTTGGTCGGACTAGTGCTAAGCTCCTACAATGAGCAGTTCTTC.

The V and J genes are TRBV29-1 and TRBJ2-1; the D gene is possibly TRBD2 (5 bases). V was pared by 6 bases and J by 4 bases, with 16 bases between. Germline CDR1 and CDR2: SQVTM and ANQGSEA. The CDR3 runs 14 residues. CDR3 sequence (DNA): TGCAGCGTAGATAAAATTAGCGCTTACAATGAGCAGTTCTTC. This encodes CSVDKISAYNEQFF.

This clonotype was seen more than once but under ten times. The chain is built from TRBV2 and TRBJ1-2; the D gene is possibly TRBD1 (6 bases). Trimming removed 4 bases from V and 2 bases from J, with 14 bases in between. In germline, CDR1 is SNHLY, CDR2 FYNNEI. The length of the CDR3 is 15 residues. The CDR3 spells CASSVLDSRNYGYTF. The CDR3 nucleotides are TGTGCCAGCAGTGTTCTGGACAGTCGCAACTATGGCTACACCTTC. The full variable domain, rest sourced from reference TRBV2 and TRBJ1-2, is EPEVTQTPSHQVTQMGQEVILRCVPISNHLYFYWYRQILGQKVEFLVSFYNNEISEKSEIFDDQFSVERPDGSNFTLKIRSTKLEDSAMYFCASSVLDSRNYGYTFGSGTRLTVV.

This clonotype was seen only a few times. V gene TRBV6-5 combines with J gene TRBJ1-6, with D possibly being TRBD1 (6 bases). This CDR3 is 16 amino acids long. Germline V gene data show CDR1 as MNHEY and CDR2 as SVGAGI. Trimming cost V 2 bases and J 3 bases, with 11 bases left between them. Written as DNA, the CDR3 is TGTGCCAGCAGTTACCTGACACAGGGCTATAATTCACCCCTCCACTTT. Its translation is CASSYLTQGYNSPLHF.

This clonotype was seen at least ten times. The chain carries TRBV18 and TRBJ2-5; D call uncertain. V lost 4 bases and J lost 1, with 7 bases in between. Germline V gene data show CDR1 as KGHSH and CDR2 as LQKENI. The CDR3 is 13 residues long. DNA of the CDR3: TGTGCCAGCTCACTACCGAGCCAAGAGACCCAGTACTTC. Translated, it gives CASSLPSQETQYF.

The rearrangement uses TRBV12-3 or TRBV12-4 and TRBJ1-1; weak D call: TRBD1 (5 bases). V lost 3 bases, J lost 8 bases, and 10 bases lay in between. The CDR3 is 12 residues long. The CDR3 loop reads CASSLGPFEAFF. CDR3 nucleotides: TGTGCCAGCAGTTTGGGGCCGTTCGAAGCTTTCTTT.

This clonotype was found many times. The rearrangement links TRBV6-1 to TRBJ1-5; 7 positions agree with TRBD1. Germline lookup yields CDR1 MNHNS and CDR2 SASEGT. Trimming at V came to 9 bases and at J to 4 bases, leaving 12 bases not matched to a gene. There are 15 residues in the CDR3. The CDR3 reads CASSNTRGYNQPQHF. The CDR3, as DNA: TGTGCCAGTTCTAACACCAGGGGGTATAATCAGCCCCAGCATTTT.

CDR3 bases: TGTGCCAGCAACCAGGGGGCGAATTCACCCCTCCACTTT. This gives the protein CASNQGANSPLHF. J is TRBJ1-6 and V is TRBV5-6, with 8 bases identical to TRBD1. Germline trimming cut 6 bases from V and 7 bases from J; bases unmatched to any gene: 3. Germline loops: CDR1 SGHDT, CDR2 YYEEEE. The CDR3 runs to 13 residues.

The genes are TRBV5-1 and TRBJ2-1; no reliable D call. This CDR3 spans 15 amino acids. Germline V gene data show CDR1 as SGHRS and CDR2 as YFSETQ. V shed 1 base and J shed 0 bases, with 8 bases lying between them. The CDR3 loop reads CASSLSTSSYNEQFF. The DNA of the CDR3 is TGCGCCAGCAGCTTGTCCACGTCCTCCTACAATGAGCAGTTCTTC.

There are many counts of this clonotype. The chain couples TRBV11-1 to TRBJ2-1; tentatively, D is TRBD2 (6 bases). Germline V gene data show CDR1 as SGHAT and CDR2 as FQDESV (reference sequence). The V end was cut by 4 bases, the J end by 10 bases, with 8 bases between. This CDR3 has 11 residues. CDR3 bases: TGTGCCAGCAGCTATAGCGGCGAGCAGTTCTTC. Translation: CASSYSGEQFF.

This clonotype has ten or more counts. J is TRBJ1-1 and V is TRBV12-3 or TRBV12-4, with D possibly being TRBD1 (6 bases). This CDR3 has 12 amino acids. Deletions cut 6 bases from V and 10 bases from J, with 15 bases between. The CDR3 loop reads CASRRDKDLAFF. The CDR3, as DNA: TGTGCCAGCAGAAGGGACAAGGACCTAGCTTTCTTT.

CDR3 in amino acids: CASTGGGSYGYTF. Written as DNA, the CDR3 is TGTGCCAGTACAGGGGGCGGATCCTATGGCTACACCTTC. The V call is TRBV27, the J call TRBJ1-2; 9 bases are shared with TRBD1. The ends lost 9 bases at V and 4 bases at J; junction bases unmatched: 6. Germline loops: CDR1 MNHEY, CDR2 SMNVEV (reference sequence). This CDR3 contains 13 residues.

This clonotype was recorded only once. Relative to the germline gene, one junction end is altered; a read error may explain this. This chain uses TRBV6-5 with TRBJ2-1, with 13 positions matching TRBD2. CDR1 and CDR2 from the germline V gene are MNHEY and SVGAGI. There are 16 residues in the CDR3. The CDR3 DNA follows: TGTGCCAGCAGTCTACGGACTAGCGGGAGATACAAAGAGCAGTTCTTC. Protein: CASSLRTSGRYKEQFF.

The chain recombines TRBV5-1 with TRBJ1-4, with TRBD1 identical over 10 bases. Per germline, CDR1 SGHRS and CDR2 YFSETQ. The CDR3 extends over 15 amino acids. The J segment lost 8 bases and the V segment lost 3 bases, leaving 7 bases of the junction unmatched. The CDR3 sequence: CASSWTQGQGEKLFF. The CDR3 coding sequence is TGCGCCAGCAGCTGGACCCAGGGACAGGGGGAAAAACTGTTTTTT.

This rearrangement joins TRBV7-9 to TRBJ2-5; 9 bases agree with TRBD1. Per germline, CDR1 SEHNR and CDR2 FQNEAQ (reference sequence). Trimming at V came to 1 base and at J to 5 bases, leaving 5 bases not matched to a gene. The CDR3 contains 15 residues. CDR3 residues: CASSLVQGALETQYF. CDR3 DNA sequence: TGTGCCAGCAGCTTAGTACAGGGGGCTTTGGAGACCCAGTACTTC. Using reference TRBV7-9 and TRBJ2-5 for the parts outside the CDR3, the full variable domain is DTGVSQNPRHKITKRGQNVTFRCDPISEHNRLYWYRQTLGQGPEFLTYFQNEAQLEKSRLLSDRFSAERPKGSFSTLEIQRTEQGDSAMYLCASSLVQGALETQYFGPGTRLLVL.